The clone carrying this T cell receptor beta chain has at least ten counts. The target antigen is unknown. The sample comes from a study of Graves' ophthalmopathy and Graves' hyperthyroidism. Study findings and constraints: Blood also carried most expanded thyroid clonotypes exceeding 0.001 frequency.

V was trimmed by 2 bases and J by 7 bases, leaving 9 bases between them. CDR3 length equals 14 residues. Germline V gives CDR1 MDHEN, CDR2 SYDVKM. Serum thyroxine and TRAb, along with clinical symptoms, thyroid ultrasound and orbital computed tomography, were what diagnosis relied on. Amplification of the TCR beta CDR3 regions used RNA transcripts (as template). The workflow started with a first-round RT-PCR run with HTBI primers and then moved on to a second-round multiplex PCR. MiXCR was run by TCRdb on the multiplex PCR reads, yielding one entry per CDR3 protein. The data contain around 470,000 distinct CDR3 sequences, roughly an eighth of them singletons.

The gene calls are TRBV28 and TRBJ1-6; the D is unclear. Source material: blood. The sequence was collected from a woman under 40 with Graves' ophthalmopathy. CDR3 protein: CASSLAQSNSPLHF. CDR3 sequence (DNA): TGTGCCAGCAGTTTAGCCCAATCGAATTCACCCCTCCACTTT.